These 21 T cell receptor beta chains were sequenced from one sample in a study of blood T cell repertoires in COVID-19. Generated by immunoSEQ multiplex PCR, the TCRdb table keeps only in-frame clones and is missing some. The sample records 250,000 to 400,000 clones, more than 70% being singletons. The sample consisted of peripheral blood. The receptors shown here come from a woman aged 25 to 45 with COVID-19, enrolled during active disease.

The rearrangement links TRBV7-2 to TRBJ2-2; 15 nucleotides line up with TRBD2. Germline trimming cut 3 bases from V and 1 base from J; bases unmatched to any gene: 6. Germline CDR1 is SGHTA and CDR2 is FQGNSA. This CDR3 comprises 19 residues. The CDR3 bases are TGTGCCAGCAGCTTGGGACTAGCGGGGGGCCGAGTGAACACCGGGGAGCTGTTTTTT. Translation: CASSLGLAGGRVNTGELFF. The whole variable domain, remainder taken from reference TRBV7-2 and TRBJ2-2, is GAGVSQSPSNKVTEKGKDVELRCDPISGHTALYWYRQSLGQGLEFLIYFQGNSAPDKSGLPSDRFSAERTGGSVSTLTIQRTQQEDSAVYLCASSLGLAGGRVNTGELFFGEGSRLTVL.

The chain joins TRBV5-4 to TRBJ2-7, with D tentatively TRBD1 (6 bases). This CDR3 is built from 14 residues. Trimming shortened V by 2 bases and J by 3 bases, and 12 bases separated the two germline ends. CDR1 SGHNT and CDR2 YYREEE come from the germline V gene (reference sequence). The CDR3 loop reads CASSFSTGGYEQYF. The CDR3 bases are TGTGCCAGCAGCTTTTCGACAGGCGGCTACGAGCAGTACTTC. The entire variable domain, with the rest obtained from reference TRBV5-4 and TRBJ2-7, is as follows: ETGVTQSPTHLIKTRGQQVTLRCSSQSGHNTVSWYQQALGQGPQFIFQYYREEENGRGNFPPRFSGLQFPNYSSELNVNALELDDSALYLCASSFSTGGYEQYFGPGTRLTVT.

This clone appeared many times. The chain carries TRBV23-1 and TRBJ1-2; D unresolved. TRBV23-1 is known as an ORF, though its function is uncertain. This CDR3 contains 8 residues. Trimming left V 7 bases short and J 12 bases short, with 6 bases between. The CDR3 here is CASISHTF. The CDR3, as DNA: TGCGCCAGCATATCTCACACCTTC.

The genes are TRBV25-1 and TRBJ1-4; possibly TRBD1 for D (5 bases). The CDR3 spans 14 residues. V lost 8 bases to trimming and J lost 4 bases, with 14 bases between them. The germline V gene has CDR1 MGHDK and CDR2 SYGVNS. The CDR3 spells CASGADKVNEKLFF. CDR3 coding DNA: TGTGCCAGCGGGGCGGACAAAGTTAATGAAAAACTGTTTTTT.

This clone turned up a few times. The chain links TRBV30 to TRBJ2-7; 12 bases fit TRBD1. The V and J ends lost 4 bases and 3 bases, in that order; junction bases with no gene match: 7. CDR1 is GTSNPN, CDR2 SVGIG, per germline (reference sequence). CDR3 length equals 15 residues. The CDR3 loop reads CAWNPGTGGFYEQYF. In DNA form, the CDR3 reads TGTGCCTGGAACCCCGGGACAGGGGGCTTCTACGAGCAGTACTTC. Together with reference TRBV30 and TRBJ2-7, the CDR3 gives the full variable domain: SQTIHQWPATLVQPVGSPLSLECTVEGTSNPNLYWYRQAAGRGLQLLFYSVGIGQISSEVPQNLSASRPQDRQFILSSKKLLLSDSGFYLCAWNPGTGGFYEQYFGPGTRLTVT.

The CDR3 coding sequence is TGTGCCAGCAGCGTAGTGGGACTAGCGGGGGGGAGGTCCTACAATGAGCAGTTCTTC. Its translation is CASSVVGLAGGRSYNEQFF. The chain links TRBV9 to TRBJ2-1; 16 positions match TRBD2. CDR3 length equals 19 residues. The germline CDR1 and CDR2 sequences are SGDLS and YYNGEE. With 0 bases clipped from V and 1 base from J, the junction kept 4 bases outside the gene matches.

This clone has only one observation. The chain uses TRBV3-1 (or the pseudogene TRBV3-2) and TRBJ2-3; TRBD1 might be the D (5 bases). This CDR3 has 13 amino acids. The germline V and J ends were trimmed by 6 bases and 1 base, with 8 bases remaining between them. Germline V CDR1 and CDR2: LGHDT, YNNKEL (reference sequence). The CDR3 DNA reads TGTGCCAGCAGAAGGGGCGGCACAGATACGCAGTATTTT. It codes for CASRRGGTDTQYF.

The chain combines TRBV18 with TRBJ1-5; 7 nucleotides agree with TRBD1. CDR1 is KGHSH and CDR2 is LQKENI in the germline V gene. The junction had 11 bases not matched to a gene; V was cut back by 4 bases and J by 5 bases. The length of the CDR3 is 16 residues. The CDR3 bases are TGTGCCAGCTCACTAACGACCATTACAGGGGATCAGCCCCAGCATTTT. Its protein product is CASSLTTITGDQPQHF. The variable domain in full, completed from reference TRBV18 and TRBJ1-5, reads NAGVMQNPRHLVRRRGQEARLRCSPMKGHSHVYWYRQLPEEGLKFMVYLQKENIIDESGMPKERFSAEFPKEGPSILRIQQVVRGDSAAYFCASSLTTITGDQPQHFGDGTRLSIL.

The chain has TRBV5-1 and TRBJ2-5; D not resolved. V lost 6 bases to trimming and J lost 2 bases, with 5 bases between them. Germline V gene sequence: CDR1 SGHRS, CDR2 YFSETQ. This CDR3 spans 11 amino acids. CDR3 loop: CASNTQETQYF. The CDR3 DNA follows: TGCGCCAGCAACACACAAGAGACCCAGTACTTC.

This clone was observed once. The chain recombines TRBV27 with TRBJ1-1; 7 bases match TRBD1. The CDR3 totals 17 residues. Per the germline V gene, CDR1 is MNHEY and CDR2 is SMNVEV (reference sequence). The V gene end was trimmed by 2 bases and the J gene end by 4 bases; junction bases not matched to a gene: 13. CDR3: CASSLNRRNQGGTEAFF. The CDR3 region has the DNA TGTGCCAGCAGTTTAAACCGAAGAAACCAGGGGGGCACTGAAGCTTTCTTT.

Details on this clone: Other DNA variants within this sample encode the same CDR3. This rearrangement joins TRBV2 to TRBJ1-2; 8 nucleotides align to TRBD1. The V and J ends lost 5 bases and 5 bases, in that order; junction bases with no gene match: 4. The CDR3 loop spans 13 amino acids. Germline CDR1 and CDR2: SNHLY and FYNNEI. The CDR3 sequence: CASSPGQGYGYTF. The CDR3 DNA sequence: TGTGCCAGCAGTCCTGGACAGGGATATGGCTACACCTTC.

In DNA, the CDR3 is TGTGCCAGCAGATTCTCCGAGGGTGAAAAACTGTTTTTT. It encodes CASRFSEGEKLFF. This rearrangement joins TRBV12-3 or TRBV12-4 to TRBJ1-4; D not resolved. V lost 6 bases, J lost 7 bases, and 12 bases lay in between. The CDR3 spans 13 residues.

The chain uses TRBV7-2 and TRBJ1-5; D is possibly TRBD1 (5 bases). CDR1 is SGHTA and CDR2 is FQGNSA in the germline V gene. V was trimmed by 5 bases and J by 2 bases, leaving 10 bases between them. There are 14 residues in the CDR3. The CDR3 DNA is TGTGCCAGCAGCCGTTCGGGGGGCAATCAGCCCCAGCATTTT. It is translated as CASSRSGGNQPQHF.

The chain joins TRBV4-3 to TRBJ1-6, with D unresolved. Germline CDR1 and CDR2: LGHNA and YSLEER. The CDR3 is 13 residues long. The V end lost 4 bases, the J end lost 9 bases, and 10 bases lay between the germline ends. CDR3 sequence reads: CASSRGFSSPLHF. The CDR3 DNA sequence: TGCGCCAGCAGCCGCGGATTTAGTTCACCCCTCCACTTT.

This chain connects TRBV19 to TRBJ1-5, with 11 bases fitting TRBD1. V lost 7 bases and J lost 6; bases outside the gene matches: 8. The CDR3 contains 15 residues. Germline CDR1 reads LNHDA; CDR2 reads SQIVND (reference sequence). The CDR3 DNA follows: TGTGCCAGTACCGTCGGGACAGGGGGGGGTCAGCCCCAGCATTTT. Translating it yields CASTVGTGGGQPQHF.

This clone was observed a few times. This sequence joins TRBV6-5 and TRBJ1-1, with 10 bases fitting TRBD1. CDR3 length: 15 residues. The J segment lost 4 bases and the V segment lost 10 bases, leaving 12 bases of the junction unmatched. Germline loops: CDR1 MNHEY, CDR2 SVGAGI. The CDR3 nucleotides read TGTGCCACAACTCGGACAGGGGGGAGCGGCACTGAAGCTTTCTTT. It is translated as CATTRTGGSGTEAFF.

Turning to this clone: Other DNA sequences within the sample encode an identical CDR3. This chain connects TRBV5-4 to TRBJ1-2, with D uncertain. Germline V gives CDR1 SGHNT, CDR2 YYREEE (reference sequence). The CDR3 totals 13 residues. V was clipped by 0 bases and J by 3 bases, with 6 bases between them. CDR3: CASSLVGDYGYTF. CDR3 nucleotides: TGTGCCAGCAGCTTGGTGGGCGACTATGGCTACACCTTC.

The DNA of the CDR3 is TGTGCCAGCATATCATGGAGGAACACTGAAGCTTTCTTT. This translates into CASISWRNTEAFF. The chain combines TRBV2 with TRBJ1-1, with D hard to call. Germline V lookup: CDR1 SNHLY, CDR2 FYNNEI. The CDR3 totals 13 residues. V lost 7 bases and J lost 1, with 10 bases in between.

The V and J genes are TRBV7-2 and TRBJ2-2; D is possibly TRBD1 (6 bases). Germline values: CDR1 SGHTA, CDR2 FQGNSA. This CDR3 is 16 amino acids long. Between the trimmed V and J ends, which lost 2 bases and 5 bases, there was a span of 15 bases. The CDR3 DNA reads TGTGCCAGCAGCTTACAACAGGGAGTCCAGACCGGGGAGCTGTTTTTT. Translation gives CASSLQQGVQTGELFF.

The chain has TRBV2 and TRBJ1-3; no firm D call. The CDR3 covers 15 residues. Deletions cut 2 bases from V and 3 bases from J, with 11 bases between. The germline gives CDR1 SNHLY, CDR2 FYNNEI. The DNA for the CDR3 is TGTGCCAGCAGTGAACGGGGTTTGGGTGGAAACACCATATATTTT. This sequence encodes CASSERGLGGNTIYF.

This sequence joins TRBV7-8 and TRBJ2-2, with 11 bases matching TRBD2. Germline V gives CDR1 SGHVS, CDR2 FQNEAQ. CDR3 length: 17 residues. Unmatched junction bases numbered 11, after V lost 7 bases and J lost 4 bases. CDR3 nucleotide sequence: TGTGCCAGCACTCAAGGGAGACTAGCGGGGAGCACCGGGGAGCTGTTTTTT. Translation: CASTQGRLAGSTGELFF.